The text below deals with one T cell receptor (beta chain). What this receptor recognizes is not known. The record has no base qualities; no much larger clone is one base away. The data were obtained in a study of blood T cell repertoires in COVID-19 (dated by TCRdb to 2018 to 2021). General notes on the study: The collaborator samples originated in the United States, Italy and Spain and spanned the acute and convalescent phases of COVID-19. The prospective study material was composed of cDNA or gDNA derived from T cells, B-cell-depleted T cells, or PBMCs. The dataset comprised deeply sampled blood TCRbeta repertoires from subjects exposed to, actively infected with, or recovered from COVID-19. A freely available public database, intended as a resource for researchers studying the immune response to SARS-CoV-2, is where the repertoires were released. The samples were drawn from the first 160 participants of the ongoing ImmuneRACE study and from 950 to 1,500 subjects provided by 6 global collaborators. A de-identified subject ID, COVID-19 status, age in years and sex were almost always included in the sample metadata. Where available, HLA class I and class II types were obtained from metadata supplied by the sample provider rather than from assay-based typing.

Overall results and qualifications from the work: Clinical and demographic metadata were provided uncurated, with the amount varying by source and participant.

The germline V gene (reference sequence) sets CDR1 to LNHDA and CDR2 to SQIVND. Trimming takes 5 bases from V and 4 bases from J, and the germline ends sit 20 bases apart. From cysteine to phenylalanine, the CDR3 is 16 amino acids long. The entry retains the CDR3 DNA only, 48 bases that are in frame from base 1. TCRbeta CDR3 regions were amplified from genomic DNA by means of the immunoSEQ Assay, a bias-controlled multiplex PCR. In the original analysis: Within the assay, amplification of reference gene primers was used to estimate how many nucleated cells each sample contained. To quantify the absolute abundance of each unique TCRbeta CDR3 rearrangement, sequence reads were collapsed and filtered. For each sample, productive Simpson clonality was calculated by taking the square root of Simpson's diversity index across productive rearrangements. TCRdb obtained this table from immuneACCESS and retained in-frame rearrangements with V and J assigned. These tables miss some clones; where compared with another copy, unresolved V genes account for less than half of the shortfall, and the remainder is unexplained. V and J calls and clone size are as listed in that table; D and trimming were resolved from the DNA. The sample table lists 310,000 or so clones, roughly 85% of them with a count of one. The ten largest account for around 6% of the sample.

In the prospective study, participants were roughly 18 to 95 years old, resided in 24 geographic areas of the United States, and were enrolled through a virtual design. In the prospective study, participants were assigned to cohorts based on the clinical history participants reported in a screening survey and a study questionnaire. Recovered participants in ImmuneRACE Cohort 3 were defined by two consecutive negative NP/OP PCR tests, clearance by a healthcare professional, or resolution of symptoms. Each participant in the prospective study had whole blood, serum and a nasopharyngeal or oropharyngeal swab collected by mobile phlebotomists. Over an approximately 2-month period, participants in the prospective study had the option of providing additional blood draws and questionnaires. Before DNA extraction, blood samples from the prospective study were shipped at room temperature or frozen.

Sequencing was performed on PBMCs or T cells enriched from blood (not recorded which). This clonotype was sampled from a woman in her twenties or thirties who had recovered from COVID-19. The chain uses TRBV19 and TRBJ1-2; the best D guess is TRBD1, with 6 bases matching. The CDR3 is CASSATGTKILYGYTF. The DNA reads TGTGCCAGTAGTGCCACCGGGACAAAGATTCTCTATGGCTACACCTTC.